Listed below are T cell receptor beta chains from one sample, sequenced in a study of blood T cell repertoires in COVID-19. The assay was immunoSEQ multiplex PCR, and TCRdb's table has in-frame clones only and misses some. The sample has 400,000 to 450,000 clones, around 91% seen once. The sequenced material came from PBMCs or T cells enriched from blood (not recorded which). The receptors originated from a man under 40 who had recovered from COVID-19. The CDR3 runs from the conserved cysteine through the conserved F or W. A D gene is named only where the DNA matches it firmly.

.,TRBV3-1/TRBV3-2,TRBJ2-5,CASSLLTGLEEETQYF,TGTGCCAGCAGCCTTCTCACAGGGTTGGAGGAGGAGACCCAGTACTTC
TRBD1,TRBV6-6,TRBJ1-2,CASSYSGTGSGYTF,TGTGCCAGCAGTTACTCAGGGACAGGGTCAGGCTACACCTTC
.,TRBV5-6,TRBJ1-5,CASSLGQDNQPQHF,TGTGCCAGCAGCTTGGGACAGGATAATCAGCCCCAGCATTTT
TRBD2,TRBV7-3,TRBJ2-1,CASSFGTSGHNEQFF,TGTGCCAGCAGCTTCGGGACTAGCGGGCACAATGAGCAGTTCTTC
.,TRBV5-6,TRBJ2-7,CASSGLYEQYF,TGTGCCAGCAGCGGACTTTACGAGCAGTACTTC
.,TRBV12-3/TRBV12-4,TRBJ1-2,CASSPRGYGYTF,TGTGCCAGCAGTCCTCGGGGCTATGGCTACACCTTC
TRBD1,TRBV5-8,TRBJ1-5,CASSFAGGIGNQPQHF,TGTGCCAGCAGCTTTGCAGGGGGCATTGGCAATCAGCCCCAGCATTTT
.,TRBV18,TRBJ1-3,CASSPLTTASGNTIYF,TGTGCCAGCTCACCACTAACGACAGCCTCTGGAAACACCATATATTTT
TRBD2,TRBV7-3,TRBJ2-1,CASSFKVISSGRTLYNEQFF,TGTGCCAGCAGCTTCAAAGTGATTTCTAGCGGGAGGACGCTCTACAATGAGCAGTTCTTC
.,TRBV3-1/TRBV3-2,TRBJ1-6,CASSQFAGSGSPLHF,TGTGCCAGCAGCCAATTCGCAGGGTCGGGTTCACCCCTCCACTTT
.,TRBV4-1,TRBJ1-3,CASSQDSSGNTIYF,TGCGCCAGCAGCCAGGACAGTTCTGGAAACACCATATATTTT
TRBD1,TRBV28,TRBJ1-5,CASSSGPGQGPSQPQHF,TGTGCCAGCAGTTCGGGCCCTGGACAGGGGCCCTCTCAGCCCCAGCATTTT
.,TRBV7-2,TRBJ1-5,CASSLAQGQSQHF,TGTGCCAGCAGCTTAGCGCAAGGACAGTCCCAGCATTTT
.,TRBV7-9,TRBJ2-7,CASSLRGGSYEQYF,TGTGCCAGCAGCTTACGCGGAGGCTCCTACGAGCAGTACTTC
.,TRBV7-2,TRBJ2-1,CASSLAAASYNEQFF,TGTGCCAGCAGCTTAGCGGCGGCGTCCTACAATGAGCAGTTCTTC
TRBD1,TRBV28,TRBJ2-2,CASRGQGATGELFF,TGTGCCAGCAGAGGACAGGGTGCCACCGGGGAGCTGTTTTTT